This T cell receptor beta chain was captured in a study of blood T cells in healthy people across ages (dated by TCRdb to between 2014 and 2017). A note on the overall study: In model experiments, template switching captured roughly one uniquely barcoded TCR beta cDNA molecule for every two T cells. Age-related changes in TCR beta repertoire diversity were measured in the study by deep sequencing normalized with unique cDNA molecular identifiers. To avoid experimental bias, donors of different ages were spread randomly across the sequencing lanes. Two additional independent replicas of 1 million unique cDNA reads from the same blood draw were analyzed for two donors (one aged 18 to 29 and one aged 80 or older). The donors were divided into four age groups: young (average around 15 years), middle-aged (roughly 40), aged (approximately 62) and long-lived (nearly 85). General conclusions and limits of the study: As age increased, observed TCR beta diversity per million T cells dropped in a roughly linear way, and a significant reduction was already evident by age roughly 36. A strong correlation was found between observed TCR beta diversity and the percentage of naive T cells measured by flow cytometry. Compared with the aged group, more naive CD4+ T cells, fewer expanded clones and increased TCR diversity were shown by the long-lived group, suggesting age selection. Total diversity estimates from one million sequenced T cells were considered lower bounds and underestimates. The CMV infection status of donors was not known, potentially confounding age-related changes in expanded clonotypes. Because profiling used bulk unsorted PBMCs, naive and antigen-experienced compartments could not be compared conclusively.

To note about this clonotype: Its antigen target is currently unknown. No much larger clonotype is one base removed from it; base qualities were not supplied.

Library construction relied on 5' RACE. TCRdb records Illumina HiSeq 2500 as the sequencer. A second PCR of 7 to 11 cycles was performed with a sample-barcoded 5' primer and a J-beta primer mix. A unique molecular identifier was introduced onto each TCR beta cDNA molecule by a template-switch 5' adaptor carrying 12 random nucleotides. At least 2.5 million CDR3-containing paired-end reads were obtained from each sample. First-strand cDNA synthesis was performed from all RNA using the Mint cDNA synthesis kit, with priming by a TRBC-specific oligonucleotide. After uracil-DNA glycosylase treatment, a first 18-cycle PCR used universal primers M1SS and BC2_uni_R on all cDNA. The authors' analysis ran thus. For normalization, 1 million high-quality reads, each with a distinct molecular identifier, were randomly selected from each sample. Reads with shared molecular identifiers were discarded instead of being binned into consensus sequences. MiTCR, set to a Q25 quality threshold and the strictest error-elimination algorithm, was used for CDR3 identification, clonotype clustering and error correction. A nonparametric unseen species model with Euler transformation was used to estimate a lower bound on total TCR beta diversity. The public reads were reprocessed in TCRdb via fastp at Q25 and MiXCR, keeping in-frame beta chains. Records with the same CDR3 protein are collapsed into one entry carrying the most frequent genes and DNA. For this entry, the V and J calls and clone size follow TCRdb and not the study's own pipeline. In this sample the table shows 1,300,000 or so distinct CDR3 sequences, around 59% of which occur a single time. In total, the top ten clones hold 5.5% to 8% of the sample.

CDR1 and CDR2 were assigned from the germline V gene (reference sequence) as LNHNV and YYDKDF. The CDR3 holds 13 amino acids from the cysteine to the phenylalanine. This entry keeps only the CDR3 DNA: 39 bases, framed from base 1. V was cut back by 4 bases and J by 0 bases, leaving a gap of 5 bases between them. Donors were a few dozen systemically healthy Caucasian individuals from Russia aged roughly 6 to 95 years. Each donor gave ten milliliters of peripheral blood, drawn into EDTA-treated Vacutainer tubes. PBMCs were isolated by Ficoll-Paque density-gradient centrifugation, with at least 6 million obtained per sample. Total RNA was extracted from PBMCs with Trizol reagent, with at least 5 micrograms obtained per sample. For every donor, flow cytometry on a PBMC aliquot measured the percentage of naive CD45RAhigh/CD27high T cells.

This sequence originates from a man younger than 35 in good health. The sample taken for sequencing was blood. The rearrangement joined TRBV15 to TRBJ2-3; no D gene is confidently identified. The CDR3 protein sequence reads: CATSTSSTDTQYF. The sequenced DNA: TGTGCCACCAGCACTAGTAGCACAGATACGCAGTATTTT.